Below, 21 T cell receptor delta chains from the same sample are listed, as sequenced in a study of gamma-delta chains in newborns, infants, children. TCRdb re-processed the reads via CATT. This table has some 6,100 delta-chain clones, roughly 2.5% appearing once. Sequencing was done on a sample of blood. The origin of the receptors is a child who was a newborn, infant or young child, either healthy, febrile or measles-vaccinated (not recorded which).

In this sample, this clone is medium-sized (0.01 to 0.1%). This CDR3 is also generated by other DNA sequences in the sample. The chain is built from TRDV2 and TRDJ1, with 13 positions matching TRDD3. The junction had 9 bases not matched to a gene; V was cut back by 3 bases and J by 0 bases. Per the germline V gene, CDR1 is GEAIGNYY and CDR2 is EKD. This CDR3 comprises 18 residues. The CDR3 sequence is CACDSLYWGIRDTDKLIF. The CDR3 nucleotides are TGTGCCTGTGACTCCTTGTACTGGGGGATACGAGACACCGATAAACTCATCTTT.

This clone has just a few counts. TCRdb assigns this DNA the protein of a much larger clone, which departs from its translation at residue 4; this likely reflects a read error, and the protein shown comes from translating the DNA. The chain carries TRDV2 and TRDJ1; TRDD3 matches 12 bases. The CDR3 extends over 16 amino acids. Germline CDR1 reads GEAIGNYY; CDR2 reads EKD. CDR3 coding DNA: TGTGCCTGTGGCACCCTGGGGGATACGCACCCCGATAAACTCATCTTT. Its translation: CACGTLGDTHPDKLIF.

This clone rates as medium-sized. The identical CDR3 is also encoded by other nucleotide sequences in the sample. The V call is TRDV2, the J call TRDJ2; D is undetermined. With 3 bases removed from V and 1 base from J, the gap between germline ends came to 8 bases. The length of the CDR3 is 14 residues. Germline assignment: CDR1 GEAIGNYY and CDR2 EKD. CDR3 sequence: CACDPIYLTAQLFF. Written as DNA, the CDR3 is TGTGCCTGTGACCCGATCTATTTGACAGCACAACTCTTCTTT.

This clone was found a few times. The protein TCRdb lists belongs to a much larger clone and differs from this DNA's translation at residue 8, which points to a read error; the protein shown is made from the DNA. CDR3 sequence: CACDTWGIAQLFF. For the CDR3, the DNA is TGTGCCTGTGACACCTGGGGGATAGCACAACTCTTCTTT. The gene calls are TRDV2 and TRDJ2, with 8 bases matching TRDD3. Germline V lookup: CDR1 GEAIGNYY, CDR2 EKD. The CDR3 runs 13 residues. The ends lost 0 bases at V and 7 bases at J; junction bases unmatched: 0.

Note on this clone: A read error likely explains why the TCRdb protein, taken from a much larger clone, differs from this DNA's translation at residue 4; the protein shown is translated from the DNA. The chain uses TRDV2 and TRDJ2; 11 nucleotides agree with TRDD3. Trimming cost V 5 bases and J 1 base; bases outside gene matches: 5. The V gene's germline CDR1 is GEAIGNYY and CDR2 EKD. The CDR3 is made up of 16 amino acids. CDR3 DNA: TGTGCCTGTGTCGTACTGGGGGATAATTTGACAGCACAACTCTTCTTT. Translation: CACVVLGDNLTAQLFF.

This clone is labeled medium-sized. J is TRDJ3 and V is TRDV2; 11 nucleotides align to TRDD3. The CDR3 totals 20 residues. Germline loops: CDR1 GEAIGNYY, CDR2 EKD. V was clipped by 0 bases and J by 5 bases; unmatched bases: 11. As DNA, the CDR3 is TGTGCCTGTGACACCGGAGGATGGGGGATACGCGAACGGGACACCCGACAGATGTTTTTC. Amino acid sequence: CACDTGGWGIRERDTRQMFF.

This clone was seen only a few times. Germline and junction disagree at one end, which may indicate a read error. Additional DNA sequences in this sample encode the identical CDR3. The chain carries TRDV2 and TRDJ3; D is uncertain. CDR3 length: 17 amino acids. Germline CDR1 reads GEAIGNYY; CDR2 reads EKD. The CDR3 region is CACDTAVSTAPTRQMFF. In DNA form, the CDR3 reads TGCGCCTGTGACACCGCTGTCTCTACTGCTCCCACCCGACAGATGTTTTTC.

As for this clone: The amino acid sequence in TCRdb belongs to a much larger clone and departs from this DNA's translation at residue 4, likely a sequencing read error; the sequence shown is translated from the DNA. The chain recombines TRDV2 with TRDJ3; TRDD3 is a possible D gene (6 bases). V lost 5 bases, J lost 0 bases, and 13 bases lay in between. The CDR3 is 17 residues long. Germline CDR1 GEAIGNYY, CDR2 EKD. CDR3 residues: CACGTTGSSWDTRQMFF. The CDR3 nucleotides read TGTGCCTGTGGCACTACTGGGAGCTCCTGGGACACCCGACAGATGTTTTTC.

In its sample, this clone ranks as medium-sized. The chain carries TRDV2 and TRDJ3; 9 nucleotides line up with TRDD3. The germline V gene encodes CDR1 GEAIGNYY and CDR2 EKD. The CDR3 is made up of 21 amino acids. Losses at the gene ends were 0 bases for V and 0 bases for J; bases not matched to a gene: 11. CDR3 DNA: TGTGCCTGTGACACCTGGGGGATAAGCACCCAAAGCTCCTGGGACACCCGACAGATGTTTTTC. Translated, it gives CACDTWGISTQSSWDTRQMFF.

On this clone: The mismatch at residue 11 between this DNA's translation and the TCRdb protein of a much larger clone likely reflects a read error; the protein shown is translated from the DNA. The V gene is TRDV2, the J gene TRDJ1, with TRDD3 matching 8 bases. Germline-derived CDR1 and CDR2 are GEAIGNYY and EKD. The CDR3 totals 13 residues. CDR3 DNA: TGTGCCTGCAGACTGGGGGCCTACGATAAACCCATCTTT. Encoded protein: CACRLGAYDKPIF.

A remark on this clone: The junction departs from the called germline gene at one end, perhaps through a read error. V is TRDV2 and J is TRDJ2; 7 bases are a match to TRDD3. The CDR3 is 14 amino acids. Germline CDR1 reads GEAIGNYY; CDR2 reads EKD. CDR3 nucleotide sequence: TGTGCCCGTGACAGCCTTACTGGGGCAGCACAACTCTTCTTT. Its protein product is CARDSLTGAAQLFF.

To note about this clone: The protein recorded in TCRdb does not match the translated DNA at residue 9; the protein presented here comes from translating the DNA. The gene calls are TRDV2 and TRDJ3; TRDD3 aligns across 9 bases. With V trimmed by 3 bases and J by 2 bases, 4 bases remained unmatched. CDR1 and CDR2 from the germline V gene are GEAIGNYY and EKD. The CDR3 consists of 17 residues. The CDR3 loop is CACDDWGSPWDTRQMFF. The CDR3 coding sequence is TGTGCCTGTGACGACTGGGGGAGCCCCTGGGACACCCGACAGATGTTTTTC.

This chain uses TRDV1 with TRDJ1; 13 bases align to TRDD3. No J gene was available from TCRdb, and it was assigned here by a germline match of the DNA. The CDR3 totals 21 residues. The J segment lost 2 bases and the V segment lost 2 bases, leaving 17 bases of the junction unmatched. The germline V gene encodes CDR1 TSWWSYY and CDR2 QGS. The CDR3, as DNA: TGTGCTCTTGGGGAAAAAAAAGGCCCTACTGGGGGATACGCGAGGACCGATAAACTCATCTTT. This gives the protein CALGEKKGPTGGYARTDKLIF.

This clone is labeled medium-sized. At the DNA level, this CDR3 is encoded by other sequences in the same sample as well. The chain has TRDV2 and TRDJ3, with 13 nucleotides matching TRDD3. V dropped 2 bases and J dropped 0; count of bases not matched to a gene: 6. Germline CDR1 and CDR2: GEAIGNYY and EKD. The CDR3 extends over 20 amino acids. The CDR3 here is CACDILGDTQSSWDTRQMFF. The CDR3 nucleotides are TGTGCCTGTGACATACTGGGGGATACGCAAAGCTCCTGGGACACCCGACAGATGTTTTTC.

Turning to this clone: At residue 9, the translated DNA and the protein in TCRdb do not agree; the protein given here is derived from the DNA. V usage is TRDV2 and J usage is TRDJ3; TRDD3 aligns across 10 bases. There are 18 residues in the CDR3. With V trimmed by 3 bases and J by 0 bases, 4 bases remained unmatched. Per germline, CDR1 GEAIGNYY and CDR2 EKD. The CDR3 region is CACDGGYAGSWDTRQMFF. DNA for the CDR3: TGTGCCTGTGACGGGGGATACGCGGGCTCCTGGGACACCCGACAGATGTTTTTC.

This clone was counted only a few times. TCRdb lists the protein of a much larger clone for this DNA, which differs at residue 4, so this is likely a read error; the protein given here is translated from the DNA itself. The chain is built from TRDV2 and TRDJ2, with 9 nucleotides matching TRDD3. The CDR3 has 16 residues. From germline, CDR1 is GEAIGNYY and CDR2 EKD. The CDR3 protein is CACGTVGDILTAQLFF. Here the CDR3 DNA reads TGTGCCTGTGGCACCGTGGGGGATATTTTGACAGCACAACTCTTCTTT.

With respect to this clone: The listed TCRdb protein conflicts with the DNA translation at residue 14, and the protein shown is translated directly from the DNA. The V call is TRDV2, the J call TRDJ3; TRDD3 might be the D (5 bases). CDR3 length equals 17 residues. From germline, CDR1 is GEAIGNYY and CDR2 EKD. CDR3 bases: TGTGCCTGTGACGCGTACTCCAGCTCCTGGGACACCCGACGGATGTTTTTC. This sequence encodes CACDAYSSSWDTRRMFF.

In its sample, this clone was seen a few times. This could be a read error, since a much larger clone is one nucleotide away. The chain is built from TRDV2 and TRDJ2; 11 positions agree with TRDD3. Germline assignment: CDR1 GEAIGNYY and CDR2 EKD. The CDR3 runs to 21 residues. V was clipped by 3 bases and J by 6 bases; unmatched bases: 23. As DNA, the CDR3 is TGTGCCTGTGACCAAATCCTAAAGAGAGGGCCTGGGGGATACCCCCCAGCACAACTCTTCTTT. This translates into CACDQILKRGPGGYPPAQLFF.

As for this clone: This may come from a read error, since a much larger clone is one base off. The chain combines TRDV2 with TRDJ3; TRDD3 aligns across 7 bases. Germline V lookup: CDR1 GEAIGNYY, CDR2 EKD. The CDR3 covers 18 residues. Losses at the gene ends were 0 bases for V and 0 bases for J; bases not matched to a gene: 4. CDR3 DNA: TGTGCCTGTGACACCGTGGGGGACATCTCCTGGGACACCCGACAGATGTTTTTC. This sequence encodes CACDTVGDISWDTRQMFF.

This clone is labeled as large. This same CDR3 is encoded by further DNA sequences in the sample. The chain recombines TRDV2 with TRDJ3; 9 positions agree with TRDD3. There are 19 residues in the CDR3. Germline loops: CDR1 GEAIGNYY, CDR2 EKD. V gave up 3 bases and J gave up 0 bases; unmatched junction bases: 8. CDR3 residues: CACDSTGGLSSWDTRQMFF. The CDR3, as DNA: TGTGCCTGTGACTCTACTGGGGGACTAAGCTCCTGGGACACCCGACAGATGTTTTTC.

This clone was seen more than once but under ten times. The rearrangement joins TRDV2 to TRDJ3; 7 bases line up with TRDD3. The CDR3 is 19 residues long. Germline V gene sequence: CDR1 GEAIGNYY, CDR2 EKD. V gave up 2 bases and J gave up 0 bases; unmatched junction bases: 9. As DNA, the CDR3 is TGTGCCTGTGACATACTGGGGAATACGAGCTCCTGGGACACCCGACAGATGTTTTTC. This codes for CACDILGNTSSWDTRQMFF.